One sample yielded the 29 T cell receptor beta chains listed below, sequenced in a study of Ad26.COV2.S vaccination and SARS-CoV-2 variants. Sequencing was performed with immunoSEQ multiplex PCR; in TCRdb, only in-frame clones are kept and a portion is missing. The sample carries 430,000 or so clones, 75% to 95% recorded once. Regarding treatment: approximately 18 received Ad26.COV2.S at low or high dose, single or two shots; several received placebo; per-sample allocation not given. The study sampled participants on day 63 after the first vaccine or placebo injection. Here the sequenced sample was peripheral blood, taken in a trial of Ad26.COV2.S vaccine versus placebo. The receptors stem from a person aged 18 to 65 who received the Ad26.COV2.S COVID-19 vaccine or a placebo.

The chain combines TRBV15 with TRBJ2-1, with D unclear. The CDR3 runs 15 residues. Germline V gives CDR1 LNHNV, CDR2 YYDKDF (reference sequence). The germline V and J ends were trimmed by 0 bases and 2 bases, with 8 bases remaining between them. CDR3 DNA sequence: TGTGCCACCAGCAGAGATCGGAACCCCTACAATGAGCAGTTCTTC. Translating it yields CATSRDRNPYNEQFF.

This clone was observed once. The chain carries TRBV5-4 and TRBJ2-1; TRBD2 matches at 14 bases. This CDR3 has 16 residues. Looked up from germline, CDR1 is SGHNT and CDR2 is YYREEE (reference sequence). Unmatched junction bases numbered 4, after V lost 4 bases and J lost 4 bases. The CDR3 spells CASSVRLAGGYNEQFF. CDR3 nucleotide sequence: TGTGCCAGCAGCGTTAGACTAGCGGGAGGGTACAATGAGCAGTTCTTC.

This clone was found once. The genes are TRBV23-1 and TRBJ1-2; D gene uncertain. TRBV23-1 is sorted into the ORF group, with uncertain function. There are 12 residues in the CDR3. V was pared by 9 bases and J by 7 bases, with 15 bases between. DNA of the CDR3: TGCGCCAGTCCATGGGTGGGGTTTGGCTACACCTTC. Its protein product is CASPWVGFGYTF.

The gene calls are TRBV7-8 and TRBJ2-5, with 7 bases aligning to TRBD2. This CDR3 has 15 amino acids. The ends lost 5 bases at V and 1 base at J; junction bases unmatched: 7. Germline values: CDR1 SGHVS, CDR2 FQNEAQ. The chain's CDR3 is CASSRSGTLQETQYF. CDR3 bases: TGTGCCAGCAGCAGAAGCGGGACCCTCCAAGAGACCCAGTACTTC. Drawing the rest from reference TRBV7-8 and TRBJ2-5, the complete variable domain is GAGVSQSPRYKVAKRGQDVALRCDPISGHVSLFWYQQALGQGPEFLTYFQNEAQLDKSGLPSDRFFAERPEGSVSTLKIQRTQQEDSAVYLCASSRSGTLQETQYFGPGTRLLVL.

This chain connects TRBV19 to TRBJ1-1; unclear D gene. This CDR3 comprises 13 residues. The V gene lost 5 bases and the J gene lost 2 bases, with 9 bases spanning the gap. Germline lookup yields CDR1 LNHDA and CDR2 SQIVND (reference sequence). In nucleotides, the CDR3 is TGTGCCAGTAGTCTCCAGATAAACACTGAAGCTTTCTTT. Protein sequence: CASSLQINTEAFF.

V gene TRBV7-2 combines with J gene TRBJ2-1; D unclear. The CDR3 runs 14 residues. The V gene's germline CDR1 is SGHTA and CDR2 FQGNSA. The V end lost 0 bases, the J end lost 2 bases, and 5 bases lay between the germline ends. The CDR3 DNA reads TGTGCCAGCAGCTTAGCGGCAGCCTACAATGAGCAGTTCTTC. This sequence encodes CASSLAAAYNEQFF. The whole variable domain, filled in from reference TRBV7-2 and TRBJ2-1, reads GAGVSQSPSNKVTEKGKDVELRCDPISGHTALYWYRQSLGQGLEFLIYFQGNSAPDKSGLPSDRFSAERTGGSVSTLTIQRTQQEDSAVYLCASSLAAAYNEQFFGPGTRLTVL.

V usage is TRBV9 and J usage is TRBJ2-7; D unresolved. V was clipped by 0 bases and J by 4 bases, with 11 bases between them. The CDR3 extends over 14 amino acids. Germline V gives CDR1 SGDLS, CDR2 YYNGEE. The CDR3 sequence: CASSVELEAYEQYF. The CDR3 DNA is TGTGCCAGCAGCGTAGAATTAGAGGCTTACGAGCAGTACTTC.

The chain recombines TRBV5-4 with TRBJ1-1; no clear D gene. Germline V gene sequence: CDR1 SGHNT, CDR2 YYREEE (reference sequence). V was clipped by 0 bases and J by 4 bases, with 7 bases between them. This CDR3 has 13 residues. CDR3 amino acids: CASSLAVGTEAFF. The CDR3 DNA reads as TGTGCCAGCAGCTTGGCGGTGGGCACTGAAGCTTTCTTT.

A single count supports this clone. V and J are TRBV6-2 or TRBV6-3 and TRBJ2-7; 10 nucleotides agree with TRBD1. This CDR3 is 15 amino acids long. Germline lookup yields CDR1 MNHEY and CDR2 SVGEGT. V dropped 6 bases and J dropped 2; count of bases not matched to a gene: 7. The CDR3 region has the DNA TGTGCCAGCAGCCCCAGGGACAGGGGAACCTACGAGCAGTACTTC. It yields the protein CASSPRDRGTYEQYF.

J is TRBJ2-7 and V is TRBV11-3, with D tentatively TRBD1 (5 bases). Trimming took 2 bases from V and 1 from J, leaving 6 bases between them. CDR1 is SGHNT, CDR2 YENEEA, per germline. CDR3 length equals 13 residues. CDR3 residues: CASSLRQSYEQYF. For the CDR3, the DNA is TGTGCCAGCAGCTTAAGACAGTCCTACGAGCAGTACTTC.

The chain uses TRBV30 and TRBJ2-7; the match to TRBD2 covers 8 bases. The germline V gene encodes CDR1 GTSNPN and CDR2 SVGIG (reference sequence). J was trimmed by 0 bases and V by 3 bases; bases with no gene match: 13. CDR3 length: 17 residues. In DNA, the CDR3 is TGTGCCTGGAGCCCCCCTTTAGCGGGAAAATACTCCTACGAGCAGTACTTC. It specifies CAWSPPLAGKYSYEQYF. Full variable domain (missing parts from reference TRBV30 and TRBJ2-7): SQTIHQWPATLVQPVGSPLSLECTVEGTSNPNLYWYRQAAGRGLQLLFYSVGIGQISSEVPQNLSASRPQDRQFILSSKKLLLSDSGFYLCAWSPPLAGKYSYEQYFGPGTRLTVT.

The chain recombines TRBV18 with TRBJ1-6; unclear D gene. Germline assignment: CDR1 KGHSH and CDR2 LQKENI. V was cut by 0 bases and J by 7 bases, with 7 bases left in between. The CDR3 covers 14 residues. The CDR3 bases are TGTGCCAGCTCACCACCGTCAATCAATTCACCCCTCCACTTT. The encoded protein is CASSPPSINSPLHF.

J is TRBJ2-5 and V is TRBV5-6; TRBD2 matches 7 bases. The CDR3 contains 15 residues. Germline loops: CDR1 SGHDT, CDR2 YYEEEE. Unmatched junction bases numbered 6, after V lost 3 bases and J lost 1 base. The CDR3 protein is CASSSGTTLQETQYF. The CDR3 nucleotides are TGTGCCAGCAGCTCCGGGACTACTCTCCAAGAGACCCAGTACTTC.

The chain joins TRBV11-2 to TRBJ2-7; D might be TRBD2 (5 bases). The V end lost 1 base, the J end lost 3 bases, and 16 bases lay between the germline ends. The CDR3 is 16 amino acids. CDR1 is SGHAT, CDR2 FQNNGV, per germline. The CDR3 loop reads CASSLGVGQRNYEQYF. CDR3 coding DNA: TGTGCCAGCAGCTTAGGAGTTGGGCAGCGGAACTACGAGCAGTACTTC.

The chain uses TRBV6-5 and TRBJ1-5, with D unresolved. Germline CDR1 reads MNHEY; CDR2 reads SVGAGI. CDR3 length: 13 amino acids. V gave up 2 bases and J gave up 6 bases, with 8 bases separating them. The CDR3 reads CASSYARGQPQHF. CDR3 coding DNA: TGTGCCAGCAGTTACGCGCGAGGTCAGCCCCAGCATTTT.

The chain is built from TRBV5-1 and TRBJ2-6; a possible D gene is TRBD2 (5 bases). CDR1 SGHRS and CDR2 YFSETQ come from the germline V gene. The CDR3 has 16 residues. The ends were cut back, 0 bases at V and 2 bases at J, with 9 bases in the middle. CDR3 in DNA: TGCGCCAGCAGCTTGGGGGGTAGCGCTGGGGCCAACGTCCTGACTTTC. Translated, it gives CASSLGGSAGANVLTF. The complete variable domain, with remaining parts taken from reference TRBV5-1 and TRBJ2-6, reads KAGVTQTPRYLIKTRGQQVTLSCSPISGHRSVSWYQQTPGQGLQFLFEYFSETQRNKGNFPGRFSGRQFSNSRSEMNVSTLELGDSALYLCASSLGGSAGANVLTFGAGSRLTVL.

The chain combines TRBV19 with TRBJ2-1, with TRBD2 matching 13 bases. V was clipped by 9 bases and J by 10 bases; unmatched bases: 12. The CDR3 extends over 15 amino acids. The germline V gene encodes CDR1 LNHDA and CDR2 SQIVND (reference sequence). For the CDR3, the DNA is TGTGCCAGCCTACCCGGGACTAGCGGGACGGGGGAGCAGTTCTTC. Amino acids: CASLPGTSGTGEQFF.

A few counts support this clone. The chain employs TRBV7-9 and TRBJ1-6; the D is unclear. The CDR3 is 14 residues long. Trimming removed 4 bases from V and 0 bases from J, with 4 bases in between. From germline, CDR1 is SEHNR and CDR2 FQNEAQ (reference sequence). The CDR3: CASSSSSYNSPLHF. Written as DNA, the CDR3 is TGTGCCAGCAGCTCGAGCTCCTATAATTCACCCCTCCACTTT.

This chain uses TRBV28 with TRBJ2-7; 7 positions agree with TRBD2. The CDR3 length is 12 residues. Germline values: CDR1 MDHEN, CDR2 SYDVKM. V lost 3 bases and J lost 7; bases outside the gene matches: 3. The CDR3: CASSLGGQEQYF. Here the CDR3 DNA reads TGTGCCAGCAGTTTGGGAGGGCAGGAGCAGTACTTC.

This clone was picked up one time. Its ends do not fully match the called genes, so a read error is possible. The chain joins TRBV28 to TRBJ1-2; D gene unclear. The CDR3 spans 14 residues. CDR1 is MDHEN and CDR2 is SYDVKM in the germline V gene. The chain's CDR3 is CASSLSDSGYGYTF. CDR3 coding DNA: TGTGCCAGCAGCTTATCGGATTCGGGCTATGGCTACACCTTC.

The chain links TRBV7-2 to TRBJ1-5, with 9 bases matching TRBD1. Germline assignment: CDR1 SGHTA and CDR2 FQGNSA. V trimming: 1 base; J trimming: 4 bases; junction bases outside the gene matches: 2. This CDR3 has 15 amino acids. The CDR3 nucleotides are TGTGCCAGCAGCTTAGTGACAGGGGGGAATCAGCCCCAGCATTTT. Translating it yields CASSLVTGGNQPQHF.

This chain links TRBV7-3 with TRBJ2-7; a possible D gene is TRBD2 (6 bases). Trimming shortened V by 2 bases and J by 4 bases, and 15 bases separated the two germline ends. Germline values: CDR1 SGHTA, CDR2 FQGTGA. The CDR3 is 15 residues long. CDR3 loop: CASSLYGGPFYEQYF. The DNA of the CDR3 is TGTGCCAGCAGCTTATACGGAGGGCCCTTTTACGAGCAGTACTTC. The entire variable domain, with the rest obtained from reference TRBV7-3 and TRBJ2-7, is as follows: GAGVSQTPSNKVTEKGKYVELRCDPISGHTALYWYRQSLGQGPEFLIYFQGTGAADDSGLPNDRFFAVRPEGSVSTLKIQRTERGDSAVYLCASSLYGGPFYEQYFGPGTRLTVT.

With regard to this clone: Other DNA variants within this sample encode the same CDR3. The genes are TRBV30 and TRBJ1-4; D is unresolved. V was clipped by 4 bases and J by 0 bases, with 9 bases between them. Germline loops: CDR1 GTSNPN, CDR2 SVGIG (reference sequence). The CDR3 is 14 residues long. This CDR3 is CAWKGGATNEKLFF. The CDR3 DNA reads TGTGCCTGGAAAGGTGGGGCAACTAATGAAAAACTGTTTTTT. Based on the CDR3 plus reference TRBV30 and TRBJ1-4, the full variable domain is SQTIHQWPATLVQPVGSPLSLECTVEGTSNPNLYWYRQAAGRGLQLLFYSVGIGQISSEVPQNLSASRPQDRQFILSSKKLLLSDSGFYLCAWKGGATNEKLFFGSGTQLSVL.

The V call is TRBV10-3, the J call TRBJ1-6; the D is unclear. This CDR3 spans 14 amino acids. CDR1 is ENHRY, CDR2 SYGVKD, per germline. Trimming pared 1 base from V and 7 bases from J, leaving 8 bases between. CDR3: CAISEWAGNSPLHF. In nucleotides, the CDR3 is TGTGCCATCAGTGAGTGGGCAGGCAATTCACCCCTCCACTTT.

V gene TRBV4-3 combines with J gene TRBJ1-1; TRBD1 is a possible D gene (6 bases). Trimming took 3 bases from V and 1 from J, leaving 18 bases between them. The CDR3 totals 17 residues. Germline CDR1 and CDR2: LGHNA and YSLEER. The CDR3 here is CASSHARGGGGNTEAFF. DNA for the CDR3: TGCGCCAGCAGCCATGCACGAGGAGGAGGGGGGAACACTGAAGCTTTCTTT.

This chain joins TRBV10-3 and TRBJ1-5, with D hard to call. Deletions cut 3 bases from V and 2 bases from J, with 11 bases between. CDR3 length equals 15 residues. The germline V gene encodes CDR1 ENHRY and CDR2 SYGVKD. The chain's CDR3 is CAISEFGSGNQPQHF. CDR3 nucleotides: TGTGCCATCAGTGAATTCGGGAGCGGCAATCAGCCCCAGCATTTT.

In DNA form, the CDR3 reads TGTGCCTGGACCCGAGGCTCAGGTGGAAACACCATATATTTT. Residues: CAWTRGSGGNTIYF. The rearrangement joins TRBV30 to TRBJ1-3; no clear D. Looked up from germline, CDR1 is GTSNPN and CDR2 is SVGIG (reference sequence). The V end lost 4 bases, the J end lost 3 bases, and 13 bases lay between the germline ends. This CDR3 has 14 amino acids.

The chain uses TRBV4-1 and TRBJ2-2, with 12 bases that match TRBD2. The germline CDR1 and CDR2 sequences are MGHRA and YSYEKL. The ends lost 4 bases at V and 0 bases at J; junction bases unmatched: 6. The CDR3 is made up of 18 amino acids. CDR3 protein: CASSLASGRATNTGELFF. The DNA for the CDR3 is TGCGCCAGCAGCCTGGCTAGCGGGAGGGCGACGAACACCGGGGAGCTGTTTTTT.

The J gene is TRBJ1-2, the V gene TRBV29-1; D is possibly TRBD1 (6 bases). This CDR3 comprises 14 residues. Trimming stripped 6 bases from V and 6 bases from J, with 20 bases between. Germline loops: CDR1 SQVTM, CDR2 ANQGSEA. CDR3 nucleotide sequence: TGCAGCGTCAAACGTGACGCAGGGGCGGATGGCTACACCTTC. This codes for CSVKRDAGADGYTF. Filled out from reference TRBV29-1 and TRBJ1-2, the complete variable domain reads SAVISQKPSRDICQRGTSLTIQCQVDSQVTMMFWYRQQPGQSLTLIATANQGSEATYESGFVIDKFPISRPNLTFSTLTVSNMSPEDSSIYLCSVKRDAGADGYTFGSGTRLTVV.